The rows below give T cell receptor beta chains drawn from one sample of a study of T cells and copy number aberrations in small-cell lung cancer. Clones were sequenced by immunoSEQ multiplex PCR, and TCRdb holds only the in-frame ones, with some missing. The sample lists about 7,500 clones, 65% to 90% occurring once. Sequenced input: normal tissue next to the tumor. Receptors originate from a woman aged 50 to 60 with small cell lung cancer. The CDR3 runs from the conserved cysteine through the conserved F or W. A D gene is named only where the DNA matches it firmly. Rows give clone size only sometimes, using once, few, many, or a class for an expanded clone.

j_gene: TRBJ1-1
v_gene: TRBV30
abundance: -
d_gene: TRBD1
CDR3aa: CAWERTGDSPREAFF
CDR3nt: TGTGCCTGGGAGAGGACAGGGGATTCCCCTCGTGAAGCTTTCTTT

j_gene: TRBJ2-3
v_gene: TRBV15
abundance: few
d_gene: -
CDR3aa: CATSPGQVPTFSTDTQYF
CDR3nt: TGTGCCACCAGCCCTGGACAAGTTCCTACATTTAGCACAGATACGCAGTATTTT

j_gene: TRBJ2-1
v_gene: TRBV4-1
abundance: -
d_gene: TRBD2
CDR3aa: CASSQPPGLAGPSSYNEQFF
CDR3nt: TGCGCCAGCAGCCAACCACCAGGACTAGCGGGACCCAGCTCCTACAATGAGCAGTTCTTC

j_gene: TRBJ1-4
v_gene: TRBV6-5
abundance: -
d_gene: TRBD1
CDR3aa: CASSPGTGGEKLFF
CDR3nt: TGTGCCAGCAGTCCCGGGACAGGGGGCGAAAAACTGTTTTTT

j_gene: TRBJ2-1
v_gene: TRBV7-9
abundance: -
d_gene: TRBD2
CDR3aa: CASIKSGGDYNEQFF
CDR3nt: TGTGCCAGCATCAAAAGCGGGGGGGACTACAATGAGCAGTTCTTC

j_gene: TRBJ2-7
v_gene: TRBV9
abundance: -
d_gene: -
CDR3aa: CASSLGREVNEQYF
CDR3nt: TGTGCCAGCTCCCTGGGGCGGGAAGTAAACGAGCAGTACTTC

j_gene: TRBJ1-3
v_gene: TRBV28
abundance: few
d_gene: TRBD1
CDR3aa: CASRIRQGTPSGNTIYF
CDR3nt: TGTGCCAGCAGAATACGACAGGGGACCCCCTCTGGAAACACCATATATTTT

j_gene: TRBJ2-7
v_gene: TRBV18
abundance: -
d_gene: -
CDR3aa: CASSPQGYPYEQYF
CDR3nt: TGTGCCAGCTCACCCCAGGGCTACCCTTACGAGCAGTACTTC

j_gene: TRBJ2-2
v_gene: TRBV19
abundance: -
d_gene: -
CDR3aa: CATKITGANTGELFF
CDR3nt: TGTGCCACCAAGATAACAGGCGCGAACACCGGGGAGCTGTTTTTT

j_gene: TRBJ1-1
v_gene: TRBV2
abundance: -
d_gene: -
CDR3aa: CASSEVALNTEAFF
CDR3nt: TGTGCCAGCAGTGAAGTAGCACTAAACACTGAAGCTTTCTTT

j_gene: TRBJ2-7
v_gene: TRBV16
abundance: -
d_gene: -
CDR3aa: CASSQVLAYYEQYF
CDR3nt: TGTGCCAGCAGCCAAGTCTTGGCATACTACGAGCAGTACTTC

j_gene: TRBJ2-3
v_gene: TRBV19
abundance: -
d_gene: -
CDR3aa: CASSIGMGEGFLAQYF
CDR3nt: TGTGCCAGTAGTATAGGGATGGGGGAAGGTTTTCTGGCGCAGTATTTT

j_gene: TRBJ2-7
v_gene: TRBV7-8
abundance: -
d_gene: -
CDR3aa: CASSLAGTNYEQYF
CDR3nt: TGTGCCAGCAGCTTAGCGGGGACAAACTACGAGCAGTACTTC

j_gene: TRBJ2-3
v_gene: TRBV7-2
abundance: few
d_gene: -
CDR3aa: CASSLAGGLDTQYF
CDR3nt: TGTGCCAGCAGCTTAGCTGGGGGCCTAGATACGCAGTATTTT

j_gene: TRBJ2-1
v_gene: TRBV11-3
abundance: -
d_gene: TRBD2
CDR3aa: CASSPRKGLAVLYNEQFF
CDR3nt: TGTGCCAGCAGCCCACGTAAGGGACTAGCGGTGCTCTACAATGAGCAGTTCTTC

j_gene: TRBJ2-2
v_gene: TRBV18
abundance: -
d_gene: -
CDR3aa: CASSELRFANTGELFF
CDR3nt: TGTGCCAGCTCGGAGCTTCGGTTCGCGAACACCGGGGAGCTGTTTTTT

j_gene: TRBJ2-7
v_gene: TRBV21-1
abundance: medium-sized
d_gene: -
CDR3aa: CASSKGDPLSYEQYF
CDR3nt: TGTGCCAGCAGCAAAGGGGACCCCCTCTCCTACGAGCAGTACTTC

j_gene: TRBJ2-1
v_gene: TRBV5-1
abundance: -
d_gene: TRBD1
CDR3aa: CASSHGTGGNEQFF
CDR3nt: TGCGCCAGCAGCCATGGGACAGGGGGCAATGAGCAGTTCTTC

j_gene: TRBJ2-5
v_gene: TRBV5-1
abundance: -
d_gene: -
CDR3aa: CASSLEQALRETQYF
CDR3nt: TGCGCCAGCAGCTTGGAACAGGCCTTAAGGGAGACCCAGTACTTC

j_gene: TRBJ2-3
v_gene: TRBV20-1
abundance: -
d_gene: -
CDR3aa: CSARLTDTQYF
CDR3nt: TGCAGTGCTAGGCTTACAGATACGCAGTATTTT

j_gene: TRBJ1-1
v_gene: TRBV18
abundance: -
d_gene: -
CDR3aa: CASSPSSQLTEAFF
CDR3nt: TGTGCCAGCTCACCGTCCAGCCAGCTCACTGAAGCTTTCTTT

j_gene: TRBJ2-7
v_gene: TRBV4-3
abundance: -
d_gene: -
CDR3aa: CASSQVSAAEQYF
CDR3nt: TGCGCCAGCAGCCAAGTTTCAGCGGCGGAGCAGTACTTC

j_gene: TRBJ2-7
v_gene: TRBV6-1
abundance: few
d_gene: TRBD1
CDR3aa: CASRRAGTGVHEQYF
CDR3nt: TGTGCCAGCAGGCGTGCCGGGACAGGGGTCCACGAGCAGTACTTC

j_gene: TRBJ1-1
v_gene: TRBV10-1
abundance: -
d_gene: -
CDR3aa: CASRQLLVVNTEAFF
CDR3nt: TGCGCCAGCAGACAATTATTAGTAGTCAACACTGAAGCTTTCTTT

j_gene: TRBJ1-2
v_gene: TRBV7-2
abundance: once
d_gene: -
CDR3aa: CASSLGKLYGYTF
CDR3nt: TGTGCCAGCAGCTTGGGGAAACTCTATGGCTACACCTTC

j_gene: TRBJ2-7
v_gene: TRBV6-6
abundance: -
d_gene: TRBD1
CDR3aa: CATGLGQGDGEQYF
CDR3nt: TGTGCCACCGGACTAGGACAGGGGGACGGCGAGCAGTACTTC

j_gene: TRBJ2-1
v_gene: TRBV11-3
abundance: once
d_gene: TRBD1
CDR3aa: CASSSRDRGSYNEQFF
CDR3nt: TGTGCCAGCAGCTCCCGGGACAGGGGCTCCTACAATGAGCAGTTCTTC

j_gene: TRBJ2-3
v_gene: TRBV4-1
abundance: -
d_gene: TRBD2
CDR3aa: CASSQVTSGTDTQYF
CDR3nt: TGCGCCAGCAGCCAAGTAACTAGCGGGACGGATACGCAGTATTTT

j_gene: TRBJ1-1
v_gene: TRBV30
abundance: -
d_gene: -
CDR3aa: CAWKEMNTEAFF
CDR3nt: TGTGCCTGGAAGGAGATGAACACTGAAGCTTTCTTT

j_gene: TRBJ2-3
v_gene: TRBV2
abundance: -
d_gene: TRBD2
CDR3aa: CASSGTSWEDTQYF
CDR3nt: TGTGCCAGCAGTGGGACTAGTTGGGAAGATACGCAGTATTTT

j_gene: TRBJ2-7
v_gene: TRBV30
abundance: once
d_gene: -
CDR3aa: CAWRGGSSYEQYF
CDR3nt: TGTGCCTGGAGGGGCGGTAGCTCCTACGAGCAGTACTTC

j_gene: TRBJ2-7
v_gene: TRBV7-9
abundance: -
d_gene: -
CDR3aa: CASDRGTYEQYF
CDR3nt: TGTGCCAGCGACCGGGGAACCTACGAGCAGTACTTC

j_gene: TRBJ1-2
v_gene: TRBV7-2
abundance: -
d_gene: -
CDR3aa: CASSLVHYGYTF
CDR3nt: TGTGCCAGCAGCTTAGTCCACTATGGCTACACCTTC

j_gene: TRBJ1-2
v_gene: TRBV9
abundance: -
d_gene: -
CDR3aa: CASSVAGKGEGYTF
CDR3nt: TGTGCCAGCAGCGTAGCTGGGAAGGGAGAGGGCTACACCTTC

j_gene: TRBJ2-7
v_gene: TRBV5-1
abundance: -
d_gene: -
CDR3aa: CASSYRQQGGEQYF
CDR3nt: TGCGCCAGCAGCTACCGCCAGCAGGGCGGCGAGCAGTACTTC

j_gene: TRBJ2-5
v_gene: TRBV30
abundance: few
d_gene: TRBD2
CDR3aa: CAWSTGGPSETQYF
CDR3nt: TGTGCCTGGAGTACGGGAGGGCCCTCAGAGACCCAGTACTTC

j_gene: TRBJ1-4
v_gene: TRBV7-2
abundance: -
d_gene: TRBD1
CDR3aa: CASSLGSQGEEKLFF
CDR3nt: TGTGCCAGCAGCTTAGGGTCACAGGGGGAGGAAAAACTGTTTTTT

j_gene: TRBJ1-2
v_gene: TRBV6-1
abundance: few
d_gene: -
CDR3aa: CASSARRANSGYTF
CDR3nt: TGTGCCAGCAGCGCCAGGCGCGCTAACTCTGGCTACACCTTC

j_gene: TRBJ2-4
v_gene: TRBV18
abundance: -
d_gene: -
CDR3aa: CASSPPIQGSSLAKNIQYF
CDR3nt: TGTGCCAGCTCACCACCGATACAGGGATCCTCGCTAGCCAAAAACATTCAGTACTTC

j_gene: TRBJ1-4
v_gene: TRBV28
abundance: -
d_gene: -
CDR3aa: CASSLSPLTGANEKLFF
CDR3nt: TGTGCCAGCAGTTTATCCCCATTGACAGGAGCAAATGAAAAACTGTTTTTT

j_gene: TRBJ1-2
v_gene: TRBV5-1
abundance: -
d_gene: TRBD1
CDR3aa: CASSMRGQEVLRSYTF
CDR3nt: TGCGCCAGCAGCATGCGGGGACAGGAGGTTCTCAGGAGCTACACCTTC

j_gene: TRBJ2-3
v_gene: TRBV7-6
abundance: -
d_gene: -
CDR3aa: CASSFYAGTDTQYF
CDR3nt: TGTGCCAGCAGCTTTTACGCGGGCACAGATACGCAGTATTTT

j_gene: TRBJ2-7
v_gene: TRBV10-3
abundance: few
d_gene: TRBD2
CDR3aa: CAISVLGTNNYEQYF
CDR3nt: TGTGCCATCAGTGTTTTGGGGACTAATAACTACGAGCAGTACTTC

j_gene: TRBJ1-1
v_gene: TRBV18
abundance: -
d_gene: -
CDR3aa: CASSPPDRSGPFF
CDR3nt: TGTGCCAGCTCACCACCAGACAGGTCGGGACCTTTCTTT

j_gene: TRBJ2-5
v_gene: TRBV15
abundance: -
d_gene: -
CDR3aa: CATSRDPQETQYF
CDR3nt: TGTGCCACCAGCAGAGATCCTCAAGAGACCCAGTACTTC

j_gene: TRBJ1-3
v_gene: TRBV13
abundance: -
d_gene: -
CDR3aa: CASSLPAGNTIYF
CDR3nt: TGTGCCAGCAGCTTACCAGCTGGAAACACCATATATTTT

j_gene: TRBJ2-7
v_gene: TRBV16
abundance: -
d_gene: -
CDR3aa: CASSTEGWKAHEQYF
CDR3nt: TGTGCCAGCAGCACAGAGGGGTGGAAGGCTCACGAGCAGTACTTC

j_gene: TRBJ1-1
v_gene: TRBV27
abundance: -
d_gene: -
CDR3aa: CASSPLGGGEAFF
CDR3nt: TGTGCCAGCAGTCCCCTGGGGGGCGGAGAAGCTTTCTTT

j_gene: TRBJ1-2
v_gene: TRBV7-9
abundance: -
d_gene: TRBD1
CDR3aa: CASSLGTGFEGYTF
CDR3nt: TGTGCCAGCAGCTTAGGGACAGGGTTTGAGGGCTACACCTTC

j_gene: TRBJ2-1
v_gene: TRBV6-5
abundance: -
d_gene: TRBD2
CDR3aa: CASSYSSGIGGNEQFF
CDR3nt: TGTGCCAGCAGTTACTCTAGCGGGATCGGAGGGAATGAGCAGTTCTTC

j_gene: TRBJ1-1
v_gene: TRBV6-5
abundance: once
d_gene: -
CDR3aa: CASSQTTNTEAFF
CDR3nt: TGTGCCAGCAGTCAGACAACGAACACTGAAGCTTTCTTT

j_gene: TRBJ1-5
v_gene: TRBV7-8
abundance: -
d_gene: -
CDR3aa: CASSRDRNQPQHF
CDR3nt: TGTGCCAGCAGCCGCGACAGGAATCAGCCCCAGCATTTT

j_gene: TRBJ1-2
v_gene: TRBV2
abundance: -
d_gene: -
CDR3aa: CASRTDSSGYTF
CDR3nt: TGTGCCAGCAGGACAGACTCTTCTGGCTACACCTTC

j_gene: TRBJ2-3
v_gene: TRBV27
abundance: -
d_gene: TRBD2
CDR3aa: CASSSLAGGGSNTQYF
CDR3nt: TGTGCCAGCAGTTCCCTAGCGGGAGGGGGTTCAAATACGCAGTATTTT

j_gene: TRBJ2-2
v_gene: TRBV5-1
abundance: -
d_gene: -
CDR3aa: CASSFDGVNTGELFF
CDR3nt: TGCGCCAGCAGCTTTGACGGGGTAAACACCGGGGAGCTGTTTTTT

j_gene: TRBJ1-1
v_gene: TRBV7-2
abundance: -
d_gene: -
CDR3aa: CASSSQGWTEAFF
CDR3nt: TGTGCCAGCAGCTCCCAGGGGTGGACTGAAGCTTTCTTT

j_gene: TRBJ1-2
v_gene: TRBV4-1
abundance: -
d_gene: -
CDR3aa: CASSQAGVVQANYGYTF
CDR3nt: TGCGCCAGCAGCCAGGCTGGGGTTGTACAAGCTAACTATGGCTACACCTTC

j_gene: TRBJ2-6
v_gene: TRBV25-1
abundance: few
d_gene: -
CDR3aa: CASRGSGKSGANVLTF
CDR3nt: TGTGCCAGCAGAGGATCAGGGAAATCTGGGGCCAACGTCCTGACTTTC

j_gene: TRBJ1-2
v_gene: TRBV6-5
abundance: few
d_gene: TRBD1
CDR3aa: CASSYSRDRTYGYTF
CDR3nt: TGTGCCAGCAGTTACTCGAGGGACAGGACATACGGCTACACCTTC